This T cell receptor (beta chain) was documented in a study of PD-L1 blockade in urothelial cancer. Looking at the study overall: Blood was analyzed 3 weeks (second dose) and 6 weeks after treatment start. Median blood clonality was around 0.086, with 86,000 or so unique TCRs. Findings and caveats of the study: Larger 3-week expansion of tumor-associated blood clones was seen in durable-benefit patients.

The table came from immunoSEQ multiplex PCR; TCRdb's copy has only in-frame clones and leaves some out. The table includes 40,000 to 45,000 clones, 82% detected once. Losses at the gene ends were 3 bases for V and 0 bases for J; bases not matched to a gene: 4. CDR1 LGHNA and CDR2 YNFKEQ come from the germline V gene. This CDR3 spans 15 amino acids. Notes on this clone: Its matching antigen is unknown.

The genes are TRBV4-2 and TRBJ1-1; TRBD1 matches 7 bases. The sequence was obtained from a man between 70 and 80 years old with urothelial cancer. Sequences were derived from PBMCs, sampled around atezolizumab (anti-PD-L1) treatment. CDR3 nucleotide sequence: TGTGCCAGCAGCCACCCGGACAGGATGAACACTGAAGCTTTCTTT. Translated, it gives CASSHPDRMNTEAFF.